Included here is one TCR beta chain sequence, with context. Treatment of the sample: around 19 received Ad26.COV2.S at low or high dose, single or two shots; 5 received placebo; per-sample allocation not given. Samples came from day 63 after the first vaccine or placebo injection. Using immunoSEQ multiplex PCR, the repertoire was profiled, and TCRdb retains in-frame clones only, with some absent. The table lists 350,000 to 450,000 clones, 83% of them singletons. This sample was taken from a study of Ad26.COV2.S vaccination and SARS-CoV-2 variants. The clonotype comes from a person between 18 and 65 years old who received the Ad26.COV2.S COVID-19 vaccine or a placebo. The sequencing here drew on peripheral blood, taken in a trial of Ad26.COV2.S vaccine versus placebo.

CDR3 sequence reads: CASRRDRAAEAFF. CDR3 in DNA: TGCGCCAGCAGGAGGGACAGGGCCGCTGAAGCTTTCTTT. The chain combines TRBV10-1 with TRBJ1-1; 9 nucleotides line up with TRBD1. V gave up 6 bases and J gave up 6 bases; unmatched junction bases: 5. The CDR3 contains 13 residues. CDR1 is WNHNN, CDR2 SYGVQD, per germline (reference sequence).